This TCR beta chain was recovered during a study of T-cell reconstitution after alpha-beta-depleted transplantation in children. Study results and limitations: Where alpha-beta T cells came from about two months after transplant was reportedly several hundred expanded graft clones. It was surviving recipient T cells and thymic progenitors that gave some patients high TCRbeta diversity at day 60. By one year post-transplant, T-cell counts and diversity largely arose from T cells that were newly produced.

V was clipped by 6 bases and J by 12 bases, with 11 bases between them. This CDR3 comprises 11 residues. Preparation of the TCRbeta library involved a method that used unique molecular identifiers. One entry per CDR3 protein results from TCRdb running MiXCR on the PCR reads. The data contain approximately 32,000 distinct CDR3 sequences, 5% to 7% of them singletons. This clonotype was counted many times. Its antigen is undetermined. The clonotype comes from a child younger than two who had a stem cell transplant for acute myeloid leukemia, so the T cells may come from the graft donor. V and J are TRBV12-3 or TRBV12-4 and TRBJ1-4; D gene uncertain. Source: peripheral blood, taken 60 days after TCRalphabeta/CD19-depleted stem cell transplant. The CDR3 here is CASSQGWELFF. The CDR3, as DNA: TGTGCCAGCAGCCAAGGGTGGGAACTGTTTTTT.